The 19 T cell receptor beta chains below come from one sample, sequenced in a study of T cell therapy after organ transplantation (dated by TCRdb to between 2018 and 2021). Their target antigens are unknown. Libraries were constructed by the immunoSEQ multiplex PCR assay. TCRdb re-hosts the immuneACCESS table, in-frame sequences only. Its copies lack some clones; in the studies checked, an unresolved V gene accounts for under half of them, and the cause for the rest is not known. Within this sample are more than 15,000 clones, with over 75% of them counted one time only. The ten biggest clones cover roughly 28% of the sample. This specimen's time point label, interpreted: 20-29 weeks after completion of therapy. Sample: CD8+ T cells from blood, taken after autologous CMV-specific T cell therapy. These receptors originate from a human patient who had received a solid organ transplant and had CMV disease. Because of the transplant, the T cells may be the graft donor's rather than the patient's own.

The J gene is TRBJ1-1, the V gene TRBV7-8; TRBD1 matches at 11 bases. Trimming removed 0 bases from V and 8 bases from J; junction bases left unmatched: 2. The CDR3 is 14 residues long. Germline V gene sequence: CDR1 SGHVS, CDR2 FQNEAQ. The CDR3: CASSLAGTGGEAFF. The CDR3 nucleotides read TGTGCCAGCAGCTTAGCCGGGACAGGGGGGGAAGCTTTCTTT.

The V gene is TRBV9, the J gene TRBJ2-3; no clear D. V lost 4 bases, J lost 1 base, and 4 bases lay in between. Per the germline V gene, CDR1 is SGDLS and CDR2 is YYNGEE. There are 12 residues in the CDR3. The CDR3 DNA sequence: TGTGCCAGCAGCCCCGGCACAGATACGCAGTATTTT. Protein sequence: CASSPGTDTQYF.

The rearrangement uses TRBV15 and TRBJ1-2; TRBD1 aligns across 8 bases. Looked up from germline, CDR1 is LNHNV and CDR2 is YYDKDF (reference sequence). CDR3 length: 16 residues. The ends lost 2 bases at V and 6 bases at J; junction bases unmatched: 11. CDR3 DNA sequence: TGTGCCACCAGCAGACCAACAGGACAGGGTGCGCATGGCTACACCTTC. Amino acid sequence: CATSRPTGQGAHGYTF.

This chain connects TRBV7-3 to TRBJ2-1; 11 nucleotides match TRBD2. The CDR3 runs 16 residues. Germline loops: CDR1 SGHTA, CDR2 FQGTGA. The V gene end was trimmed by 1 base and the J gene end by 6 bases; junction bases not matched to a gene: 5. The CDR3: CASSLIASGGPNEQFF. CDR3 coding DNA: TGTGCCAGCAGCTTAATCGCTAGCGGGGGGCCCAATGAGCAGTTCTTC.

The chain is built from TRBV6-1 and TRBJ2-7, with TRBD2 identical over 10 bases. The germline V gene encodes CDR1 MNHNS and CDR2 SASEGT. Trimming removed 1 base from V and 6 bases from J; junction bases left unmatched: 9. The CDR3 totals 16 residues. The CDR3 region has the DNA TGTGCCAGCAGTGAAGGTACGAGGACTAGCGGCTCCGAGCAGTACTTC. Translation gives CASSEGTRTSGSEQYF.

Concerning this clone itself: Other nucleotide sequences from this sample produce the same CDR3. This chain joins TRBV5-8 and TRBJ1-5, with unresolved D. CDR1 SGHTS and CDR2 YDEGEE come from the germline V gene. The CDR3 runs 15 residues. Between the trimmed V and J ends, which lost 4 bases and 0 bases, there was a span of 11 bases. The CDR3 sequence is CASSKDGISNQPQHF. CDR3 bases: TGTGCCAGCAGCAAGGACGGGATTAGCAATCAGCCCCAGCATTTT.

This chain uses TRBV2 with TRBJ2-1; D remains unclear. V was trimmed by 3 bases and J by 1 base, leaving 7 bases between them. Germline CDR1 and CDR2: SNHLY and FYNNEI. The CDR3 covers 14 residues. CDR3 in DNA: TGTGCCAGCAGTGAGGCACTATCCTACAATGAGCAGTTCTTC. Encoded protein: CASSEALSYNEQFF.

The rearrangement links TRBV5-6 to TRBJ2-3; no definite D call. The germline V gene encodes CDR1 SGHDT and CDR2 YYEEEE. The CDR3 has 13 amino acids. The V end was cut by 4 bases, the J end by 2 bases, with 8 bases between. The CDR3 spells CASSADDTDTQYF. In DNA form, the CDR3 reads TGTGCCAGCAGCGCCGACGACACAGATACGCAGTATTTT.

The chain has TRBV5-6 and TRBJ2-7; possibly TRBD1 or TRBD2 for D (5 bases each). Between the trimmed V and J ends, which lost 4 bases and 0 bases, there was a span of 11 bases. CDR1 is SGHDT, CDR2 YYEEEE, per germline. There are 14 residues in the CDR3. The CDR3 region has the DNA TGTGCCAGCAGCGGGGGAGCGAGCTCCTACGAGCAGTACTTC. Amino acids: CASSGGASSYEQYF.

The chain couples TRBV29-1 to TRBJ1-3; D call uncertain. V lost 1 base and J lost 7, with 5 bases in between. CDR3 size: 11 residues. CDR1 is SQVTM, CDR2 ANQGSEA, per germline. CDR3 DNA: TGCAGCGTTGAAGCCGAGAACACCATATATTTT. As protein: CSVEAENTIYF. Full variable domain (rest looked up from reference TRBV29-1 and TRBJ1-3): SAVISQKPSRDICQRGTSLTIQCQVDSQVTMMFWYRQQPGQSLTLIATANQGSEATYESGFVIDKFPISRPNLTFSTLTVSNMSPEDSSIYLCSVEAENTIYFGEGSWLTVV.

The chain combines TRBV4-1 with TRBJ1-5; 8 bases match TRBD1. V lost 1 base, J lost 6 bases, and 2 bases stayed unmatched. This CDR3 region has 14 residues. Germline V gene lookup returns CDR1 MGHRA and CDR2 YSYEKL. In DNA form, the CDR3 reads TGCGCCAGCAGCCAAGGGACAGGGTTTCAGCCCCAGCATTTT. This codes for CASSQGTGFQPQHF.

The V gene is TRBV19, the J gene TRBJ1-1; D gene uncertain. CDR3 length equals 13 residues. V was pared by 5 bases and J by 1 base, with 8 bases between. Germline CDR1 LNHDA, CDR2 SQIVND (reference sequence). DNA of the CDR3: TGTGCCAGTAGTGTCGGACGGAACACTGAAGCTTTCTTT. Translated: CASSVGRNTEAFF.

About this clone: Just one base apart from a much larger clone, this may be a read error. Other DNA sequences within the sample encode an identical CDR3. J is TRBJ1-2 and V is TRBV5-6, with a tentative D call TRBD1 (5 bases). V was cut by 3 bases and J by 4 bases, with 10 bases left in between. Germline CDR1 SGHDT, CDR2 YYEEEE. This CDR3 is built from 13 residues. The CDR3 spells CASSSQGSYGYTF. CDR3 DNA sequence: TGTGCCAGCAGCTCCCAGGGAAGCTATGGCTACACCTTC.

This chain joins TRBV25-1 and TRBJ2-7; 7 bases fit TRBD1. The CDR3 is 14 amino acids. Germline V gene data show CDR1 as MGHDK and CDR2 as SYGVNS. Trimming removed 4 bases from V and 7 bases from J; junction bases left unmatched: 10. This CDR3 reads CASSVQGRSGEQYF. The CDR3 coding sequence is TGTGCCAGCAGTGTACAGGGGCGATCGGGGGAGCAGTACTTC.

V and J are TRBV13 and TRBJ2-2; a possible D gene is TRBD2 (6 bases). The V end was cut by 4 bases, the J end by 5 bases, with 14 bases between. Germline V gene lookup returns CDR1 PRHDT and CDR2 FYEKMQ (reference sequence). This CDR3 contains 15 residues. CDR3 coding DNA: TGTGCCAGCAGCTCACGACTAGAGGGGACCGGGGAGCTGTTTTTT. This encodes CASSSRLEGTGELFF.

The CDR3 DNA is TGTGCCAGCAGCTATCAGGGGGCCCTTGGCAATCAGCCCCAGCATTTT. This translates into CASSYQGALGNQPQHF. The chain has TRBV7-9 and TRBJ1-5; 8 bases fit TRBD1. The CDR3 sequence is 16 residues long. J lost 2 bases, V lost 4 bases, and 7 bases had no gene match. CDR1 and CDR2 (germline): SEHNR, FQNEAQ (reference sequence).

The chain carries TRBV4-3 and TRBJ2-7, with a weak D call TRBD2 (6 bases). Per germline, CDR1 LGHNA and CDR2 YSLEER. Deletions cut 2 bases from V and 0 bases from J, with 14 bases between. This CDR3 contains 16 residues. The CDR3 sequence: CASSQKTGDTSYEQYF. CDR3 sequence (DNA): TGCGCCAGCAGCCAAAAAACGGGGGATACCTCCTACGAGCAGTACTTC.

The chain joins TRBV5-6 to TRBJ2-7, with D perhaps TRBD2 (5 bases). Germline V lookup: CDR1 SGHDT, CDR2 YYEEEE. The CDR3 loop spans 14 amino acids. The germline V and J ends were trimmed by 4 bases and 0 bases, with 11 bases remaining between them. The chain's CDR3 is CASSPGVSSYEQYF. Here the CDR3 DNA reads TGTGCCAGCAGCCCCGGGGTAAGCTCCTACGAGCAGTACTTC.

The CDR3 spells CASSERKREPSEDEQFF. The CDR3 DNA reads TGTGCCAGCAGTGAAAGGAAGCGGGAGCCTTCGGAGGATGAGCAGTTCTTC. V gene TRBV6-1 combines with J gene TRBJ2-1; 8 bases are shared with TRBD2. The germline gives CDR1 MNHNS, CDR2 SASEGT. The CDR3 sequence is 17 residues long. V shed 2 bases, J shed 8 bases, and the junction held 14 bases outside the gene matches.